This T cell receptor beta chain was recovered during a study of blood T cell repertoires in COVID-19. Study-level background: Donors in the United States, Italy and Spain gave samples during acute or convalescent COVID-19. PBMCs, B-cell-depleted T cells, or T cells were the source of the cDNA or gDNA that made up the material.

Original processing notes: Estimated nucleated cell counts came from reference gene primer amplification. TCRdb's table, derived via immunoSEQ multiplex PCR, lists solely in-frame clones and lacks some. V and J calls and clone size are copied from that table; D and trimming were computed from the DNA. The sample yields hundreds of thousands of clones, about 89% seen once. The source is a woman in her 30s with acute or convalescent COVID-19. Material: peripheral blood.

The CDR3 DNA follows: TGTGCCAGCAGCGTAGTACAGGGGCATGAGCAGTTCTTC. Protein product: CASSVVQGHEQFF. J is TRBJ2-1 and V is TRBV9; 7 bases are a match to TRBD1. CDR1 is SGDLS and CDR2 is YYNGEE in the germline V gene. CDR3 length equals 13 residues. The J segment lost 8 bases and the V segment lost 0 bases, leaving 2 bases of the junction unmatched.